This T cell receptor beta chain was obtained from a study of OX40 agonist ivuxolimab in advanced cancers. About the research overall: The treatment was a fully human IgG2 OX40 agonist, ivuxolimab. Each dose-escalation patient presented with hepatocellular carcinoma, melanoma, renal cell or head and neck cancer. Averaging 60 years in age, with a range of roughly 20 to 90, the cohort was 65% to 85% male. A partial response was reached by three patients: one with hepatocellular carcinoma and two with cutaneous melanoma.

Method: immunoSEQ multiplex PCR; TCRdb's copy keeps in-frame clones and lacks some. This sample has fewer than 85,000 clones, with 60% to 80% found just once. CDR1 MNHEY and CDR2 SVGAGI come from the germline V gene. CDR3 length equals 14 residues. V lost 8 bases to trimming and J lost 5 bases; unmatched junction nucleotides: 8. Source: CD4+ or CD8+ T cells sorted from blood, taken in a trial of the OX40 agonist ivuxolimab. The gene calls are TRBV6-5 and TRBJ2-1; 8 nucleotides match TRBD2. This clonotype was sampled from an adult with an advanced solid tumor such as melanoma, head and neck, liver or kidney cancer. CDR3: CASQSGGRNNEQFF. For the CDR3, the DNA is TGTGCCAGCCAGAGCGGGGGACGTAACAATGAGCAGTTCTTC.